Sequencing of this T cell receptor beta chain was carried out in a study of cytomegalovirus exposure and HLA in healthy donors. Across the whole study: As an earlier analysis found, some 170 million T cells yielded about 120 million unique TCR beta sequences.

A note on this clone: The target antigen is unknown.

Findings and caveats of the study: Three CMV-associated chains proved CMV antigen-specific in vitro.

The CDR3 runs to 14 residues. The germline V gene encodes CDR1 SGHRS and CDR2 YFSETQ. Trimming took 6 bases from V and 4 from J, leaving 16 bases between them. The PCR employed 60 Vbeta primers together with 13 Jbeta primers. The protocol was immunoSEQ multiplex PCR, while the TCRdb copy is restricted to in-frame clones and leaves out a portion. Of roughly 220,000 clones in the sample, about four fifths were seen once. The chain is built from TRBV5-1 and TRBJ1-2; a possible D gene is TRBD1 (5 bases). Sequencing was performed on PBMCs. The source of this sequence is a young man in good health and CMV-seronegative. CDR3 loop: CASTPGSGGYGYTF. Written as DNA, the CDR3 is TGCGCCAGCACCCCAGGGTCGGGGGGCTATGGCTACACCTTC. The full variable domain, in which reference TRBV5-1 and TRBJ1-2 provide the parts outside the CDR3, is KAGVTQTPRYLIKTRGQQVTLSCSPISGHRSVSWYQQTPGQGLQFLFEYFSETQRNKGNFPGRFSGRQFSNSRSEMNVSTLELGDSALYLCASTPGSGGYGYTFGSGTRLTVV.